This is a list of T cell receptor beta chains from one sample in a study of blood T cell repertoires in COVID-19. Sequencing was performed with immunoSEQ multiplex PCR; in TCRdb, only in-frame clones are kept and a portion is missing. The sample includes some 180,000 clones, more than 80% of them seen just once. The sequencing input was peripheral blood. Receptors were obtained from a human donor in a cohort sampled during active COVID-19. Each CDR3 is given with its conserved first and last residue. The D gene is left open where the match is weak. Not all rows give a size; the values are once, few, many and, for expanded clones, a class.

V	J	D	size	DNA	CDR3
TRBV7-9	TRBJ2-7	.	.	TGTGCCAGCAGCTTAGATCCCCCAGGGGACTACGAGCAGTACTTC	CASSLDPPGDYEQYF
TRBV11-2	TRBJ1-6	.	.	TGTGCCAGCAGCTTAGATCTCGGGGAACTCCCTCGTCCCCTCCACTTT	CASSLDLGELPRPLHF
TRBV19	TRBJ2-5	.	.	TGTGCCAGTGGGTGGGGGGAAGAGACCCAGTACTTC	CASGWGEETQYF
TRBV19	TRBJ2-3	TRBD2	.	TGTGCCAGTAGTCCCACTAGCGGGGGGCGCACAGATACGCAGTATTTT	CASSPTSGGRTDTQYF
TRBV6-6	TRBJ2-1	.	.	TGTGCCAGCAGGCAGGGACTTAAAGATGAGCAGTTCTTC	CASRQGLKDEQFF
TRBV23-1	TRBJ1-2	.	.	TGCGCCAGCAGTCAATCCGCTTCAGGGTATGGCTACACCTTC	CASSQSASGYGYTF
TRBV15	TRBJ1-1	.	.	TGTGCCACCAGCAGAGATCGTCAAGGGGCAGTAAAGACTGAAGCTTTCTTT	CATSRDRQGAVKTEAFF
TRBV7-9	TRBJ2-3	TRBD2	.	TGTGCCAGCAGCTTAGATCTAGCGGCTAACACAGATACGCAGTATTTT	CASSLDLAANTDTQYF
TRBV9	TRBJ2-3	TRBD2	.	TGTGCCAGCAGCGGATTAGCGGGGGGGCTCTCAACCACAGATACGCAGTATTTT	CASSGLAGGLSTTDTQYF
TRBV2	TRBJ2-1	TRBD2	.	TGTGCCAGCTTAGCCCTACGACTAGCCGAGCAGTTCTTC	CASLALRLAEQFF
TRBV3-1/TRBV3-2	TRBJ2-7	.	.	TGTGCCAGCAGCCAATCAGGCAACGAGCAGTACTTC	CASSQSGNEQYF
TRBV5-1	TRBJ2-7	.	.	TGCGCCAGCAGCTTAAGCGGGTCGGACTCCTACGAGCAGTACTTC	CASSLSGSDSYEQYF
TRBV4-1	TRBJ1-1	.	.	TGCGCCAGCAGCCAAGTGTGGGGTTCAGGGACTGAAGCTTTCTTT	CASSQVWGSGTEAFF
TRBV5-1	TRBJ2-5	TRBD1	once	TGCGCCAGCAGCTTGGATATCGGGACAGGGATTGAGGCCCAGTACTTC	CASSLDIGTGIEAQYF
TRBV5-6	TRBJ2-7	TRBD1	few	TGTGCCAGCAGCTTAAGACAGGGGCTTTCCTACGAGCAGTACTTC	CASSLRQGLSYEQYF
TRBV14	TRBJ2-5	TRBD1	.	TGTGCCAGCAGCCTGGACAGGGGGTATGGAGAGACCCAGTACTTC	CASSLDRGYGETQYF
TRBV9	TRBJ2-3	TRBD2	.	TGTGCCAGCAGCGGCCGGGGAGCGGGGGGAAGTGGAGATACGCAGTATTTT	CASSGRGAGGSGDTQYF
TRBV5-1	TRBJ1-1	TRBD1	.	TGCGCCAGCAGCTCTTCGACAGGGATCATGAACACTGAAGCTTTCTTT	CASSSSTGIMNTEAFF
TRBV29-1	TRBJ1-3	.	few	TGCAGCGTTGTTGGTACTGGTGGAAACACCATATATTTT	CSVVGTGGNTIYF